The clone carrying this T cell receptor beta chain was observed at least ten times. The target antigen is unknown. Unique molecular identifiers were incorporated when the TCRbeta library was constructed. TCRdb called the PCR reads again in MiXCR, with one record for every CDR3 protein. The sample lists approximately 630,000 distinct CDR3 sequences; 13% were seen once. Germline V CDR1 and CDR2: SGHAT, FQNNGV. This CDR3 is 13 amino acids long. V shed 3 bases and J shed 1 base, with 6 bases lying between them. The data were obtained in a study of T-cell reconstitution after alpha-beta-depleted transplantation in children. Whole-study results and caveats: Expanded clones from the graft, numbering several hundred, reportedly supplied alpha-beta T cells about two months after transplant. Surviving recipient T cells and thymic progenitors produced the high day-60 TCRbeta diversity seen in some patients. Most T-cell counts and diversity one year after the transplant came from T cells that were newly produced.

The V call is TRBV11-2, the J call TRBJ1-1; no definite D call. This TCR was recovered from a girl aged 2 to 10 with congenital amegakaryocytic thrombocytopenia, due to receive a stem cell transplant. The material was PBMCs, obtained before TCRalphabeta/CD19-depleted stem cell transplant. The CDR3 loop reads CASSFFQNTEAFF. CDR3 coding DNA: TGTGCCAGCAGCTTTTTCCAGAACACTGAAGCTTTCTTT.